A single sample is the source of the 4 T cell receptor beta chains below, sequenced in a study of regulatory T cells in long-lasting Graves disease. Libraries of TCR beta came from iRepertoire HTBI primers plus Arm-PCR of CDR3 regions. TCRdb processed the multiplex PCR reads anew with MiXCR; each CDR3 protein has one entry. The sample includes about 540,000 distinct CDR3 sequences, around an eighth of them seen just once. Regarding time point: newly diagnosed GD, antithyroid drugs for less than 3 months. The TCR library was made from RNA extracted from PBMCs. Another study also made use of these data, one on T cells in Graves' hyperthyroidism and ophthalmopathy.

Sequenced material: peripheral blood mononuclear cells (PBMCs), taken at new diagnosis, from a patient treated with antithyroid drugs. These receptors came from a man in his thirties or forties with Graves disease.

The table lists this clonotype with many counts. The chain has TRBV24-1 and TRBJ2-1; D is unclear. Germline V gene lookup returns CDR1 KGHDR and CDR2 SFDVKD. The CDR3 contains 15 residues. V was cut by 0 bases and J by 4 bases, with 9 bases left in between. The CDR3 sequence is CATSDLQGPYNEQFF. The DNA of the CDR3 is TGTGCCACCAGTGATTTGCAAGGACCGTACAATGAGCAGTTCTTC.

This chain links TRBV2 with TRBJ2-1; 14 bases align to TRBD2. Germline-derived CDR1 and CDR2 are SNHLY and FYNNEI. This CDR3 region has 18 residues. V lost 4 bases and J lost 3; bases outside the gene matches: 8. As DNA, the CDR3 is TGTGCCAGCAGTGCCGGGACTAGCGGGAGAGGGGACTACAATGAGCAGTTCTTC. This translates into CASSAGTSGRGDYNEQFF.

This clonotype has only a few counts. CDR3: CASSLEGPPQNIQYF. As DNA, the CDR3 is TGTGCCAGCAGCTTAGAGGGACCCCCGCAGAACATTCAGTACTTC. This rearrangement joins TRBV7-2 to TRBJ2-4, with D perhaps matching TRBD1 or TRBD2 (5 bases each). Trimming left V 1 base short and J 7 bases short, with 14 bases between. The CDR3 has 15 amino acids. Germline CDR1 is SGHTA and CDR2 is FQGNSA.

Comment on this clonotype: Just one base apart from a much larger clone, this may be a read error. The J gene is TRBJ2-3, the V gene TRBV2; 12 positions agree with TRBD2. Judging by the DNA end, TRBJ2-1 fits better; the J call may be wrong. The CDR3 has 14 residues. CDR1 and CDR2 (germline): SNHLY, FYNNEI. CDR3 amino acids: CASSVTSGSVEQFF. The CDR3 region has the DNA TGTGCCAGCAGTGTGACTAGCGGGAGCGTCGAGCAGTTCTTC.